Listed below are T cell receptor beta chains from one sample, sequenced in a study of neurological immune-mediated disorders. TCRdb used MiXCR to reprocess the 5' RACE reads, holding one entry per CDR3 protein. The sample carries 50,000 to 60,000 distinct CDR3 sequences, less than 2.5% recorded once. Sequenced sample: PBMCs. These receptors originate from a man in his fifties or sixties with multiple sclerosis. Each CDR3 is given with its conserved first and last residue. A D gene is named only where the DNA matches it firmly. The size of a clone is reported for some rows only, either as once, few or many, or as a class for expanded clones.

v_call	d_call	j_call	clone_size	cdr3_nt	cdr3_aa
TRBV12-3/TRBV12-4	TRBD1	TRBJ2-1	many	TGTGCCAGCAGTCACCGGGACAGGGTAGAAAATGAGCAGTTCTTC	CASSHRDRVENEQFF
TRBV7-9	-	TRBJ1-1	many	TGTGCCAGCAGCTCACAGGGCCCGAACACTGAAGCTTTCTTT	CASSSQGPNTEAFF
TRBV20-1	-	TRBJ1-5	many	TGCAGTGCTAGAGATACCCCCGTCTTAGAGCCCCAGCATTTT	CSARDTPVLEPQHF
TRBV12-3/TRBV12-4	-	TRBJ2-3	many	TGTGCCAGCACTGTAGAGGGCCGTAGCACAGATACGCAGTATTTT	CASTVEGRSTDTQYF
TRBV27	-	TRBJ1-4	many	TGTGCCAGCAGTTTGGCCGGGAGCTCAGAAAAACTGTTTTTT	CASSLAGSSEKLFF
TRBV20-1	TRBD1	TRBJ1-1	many	TGCAGTGCTGAGAGCCGGGACAGGGGCACTGAAGCTTTCTTT	CSAESRDRGTEAFF
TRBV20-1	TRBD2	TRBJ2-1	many	TGCAGTGCTAGCGGACTAGTCGACTCCTACAATGAGCAGTTCTTC	CSASGLVDSYNEQFF
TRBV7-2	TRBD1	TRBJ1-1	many	TGTGCCAGCAGCCCGCAGACAGGGAGAGGCACTGAAGCTTTCTTT	CASSPQTGRGTEAFF
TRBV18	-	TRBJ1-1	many	TGTGCCAGCTCACCACTGGCGGCGAACACTGAAGCTTTCTTT	CASSPLAANTEAFF
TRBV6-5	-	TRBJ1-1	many	TGTGCCAGCACTCCCCCCGGAGGGCAGAACACTGAAGCTTTCTTT	CASTPPGGQNTEAFF
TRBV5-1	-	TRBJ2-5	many	TGCGCCAGCAGCTTTGACAGCAACCAAGAGACCCAGTACTTC	CASSFDSNQETQYF
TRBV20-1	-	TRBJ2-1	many	TGCAGTGCTAGAGATCCCTCACTTAGCGTTGACAGTGAGCAGTTCTTC	CSARDPSLSVDSEQFF
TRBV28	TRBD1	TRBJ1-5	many	TGTGCCAGCAGTTTGGGGAGGGGGCCAGTTGGACAGCCCCAGCATTTT	CASSLGRGPVGQPQHF
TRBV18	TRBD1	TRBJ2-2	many	TGTGCCAGCTCACTGGGACAGAAATTCACCGGGGAGCTGTTTTTT	CASSLGQKFTGELFF
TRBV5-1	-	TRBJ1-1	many	TGCGCCAGCACAGGGGAGATTGAAGCTTTCTTT	CASTGEIEAFF
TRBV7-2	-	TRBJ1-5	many	TGTGCCAGCAGCTCCCGCCAAGGTTTTCAGCCCCAGCATTTT	CASSSRQGFQPQHF
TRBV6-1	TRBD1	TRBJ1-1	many	TGTGCCAGCAGCCGGGACAGGGTTGTCACTGAAGCTTTCTTT	CASSRDRVVTEAFF
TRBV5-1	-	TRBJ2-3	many	TGCGCCAGCAGCTTGGGACAGCTTAGCACAGATACGCAGTATTTT	CASSLGQLSTDTQYF
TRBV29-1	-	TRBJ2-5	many	TGCAGCGTTGATACAGCAGGGGAGACCCAGTACTTC	CSVDTAGETQYF
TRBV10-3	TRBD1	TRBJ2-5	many	TGTGCCATCAGTGAGCGAAGTCTCGGACAGGGCTCCCCCCAAGAGACCCAGTACTTC	CAISERSLGQGSPQETQYF
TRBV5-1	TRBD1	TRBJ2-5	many	TGCGCCAGCAGCCGGGACAGCCGAGAGACCCAGTACTTC	CASSRDSRETQYF
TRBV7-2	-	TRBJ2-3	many	TGTGCCAGCTCCTTAGGCGGGGTCACAGATACGCAGTATTTT	CASSLGGVTDTQYF
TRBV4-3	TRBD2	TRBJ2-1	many	TGCGCCAGCAGCCAAGATGCCCCCGGACTAGCGGGGGGGAGGAATGAGCAGTTCTTC	CASSQDAPGLAGGRNEQFF
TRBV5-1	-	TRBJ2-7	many	TGCGCCAGCAGCTCCAGGGCGGATAGCGAGCAGTACTTC	CASSSRADSEQYF
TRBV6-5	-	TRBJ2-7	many	TGTGCCAGCAGGGGGTTGGGTCACGAGCAGTACTTC	CASRGLGHEQYF
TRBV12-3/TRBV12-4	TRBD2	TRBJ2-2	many	TGTGCCAGCATAAGTAGCGGGGGCACCGGGGAGCTGTTTTTT	CASISSGGTGELFF
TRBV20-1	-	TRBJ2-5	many	TGCAGTGTGGACAGCCAAGAGACCCAGTACTTC	CSVDSQETQYF
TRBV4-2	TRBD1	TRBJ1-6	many	TGTGCCAGCAGCCAAGTACCGGGACAGACGAATTCACCCCTCCACTTT	CASSQVPGQTNSPLHF
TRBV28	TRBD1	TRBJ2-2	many	TGTGCCAGCAGTTTATTGGCAGGGGGCACCGGGGAGCTGTTTTTT	CASSLLAGGTGELFF
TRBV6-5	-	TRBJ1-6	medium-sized	TGTGCCAGCAGTTACTCGGTGGTTGTCGCTTCACCCCTCCACTTT	CASSYSVVVASPLHF
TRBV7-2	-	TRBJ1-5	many	TGTGCCAGCAGCTTAGTCAGGGACGATCAGCCCCAGCATTTT	CASSLVRDDQPQHF
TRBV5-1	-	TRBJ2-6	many	TGCGCCAGCAGCTTGGCCGGGGGGCCTGGGGCCAACGTCCTGACTTTC	CASSLAGGPGANVLTF
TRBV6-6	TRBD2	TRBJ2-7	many	TGTGCCACAGGACTAGCGAGCGAGCAGTACTTC	CATGLASEQYF
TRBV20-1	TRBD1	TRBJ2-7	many	TGCAGTGCCGCCCGGGACAGGGGCTACGAGCAGTACTTC	CSAARDRGYEQYF
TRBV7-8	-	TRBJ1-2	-	TGTGCCAGCAGCTTTGAGTTCTATGGCTACACCTTC	CASSFEFYGYTF
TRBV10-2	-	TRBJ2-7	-	TGCGCCAGCACCATAAGACTACCAGAGCAGTACTTC	CASTIRLPEQYF
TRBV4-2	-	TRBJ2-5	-	TGTGCCAGCAGCCAAGATAATAGTAGAGAGACCCAGTACTTC	CASSQDNSRETQYF
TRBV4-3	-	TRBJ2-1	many	TGCGCCAGCAGCCAAGATCGGGGGCGACAGGGGTTCTTC	CASSQDRGRQGFF
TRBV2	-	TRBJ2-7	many	TGTGCCAGCAGTGGGTCGCACAAGGGTTCGTACGAGCAGTACTTC	CASSGSHKGSYEQYF
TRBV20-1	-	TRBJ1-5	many	TGCAGTACGGGCCCGGGGCAGCCCCAGCATTTT	CSTGPGQPQHF
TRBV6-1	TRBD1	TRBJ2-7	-	TGTGCCAGCAGACAGCAGGGGGCCGGCGAGCAGTACTTC	CASRQQGAGEQYF
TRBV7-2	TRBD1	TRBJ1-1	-	TGTGACAGCAGCTTTGGGACAGGGCGACGGAACACTGAAGCTTTCTTT	CDSSFGTGRRNTEAFF